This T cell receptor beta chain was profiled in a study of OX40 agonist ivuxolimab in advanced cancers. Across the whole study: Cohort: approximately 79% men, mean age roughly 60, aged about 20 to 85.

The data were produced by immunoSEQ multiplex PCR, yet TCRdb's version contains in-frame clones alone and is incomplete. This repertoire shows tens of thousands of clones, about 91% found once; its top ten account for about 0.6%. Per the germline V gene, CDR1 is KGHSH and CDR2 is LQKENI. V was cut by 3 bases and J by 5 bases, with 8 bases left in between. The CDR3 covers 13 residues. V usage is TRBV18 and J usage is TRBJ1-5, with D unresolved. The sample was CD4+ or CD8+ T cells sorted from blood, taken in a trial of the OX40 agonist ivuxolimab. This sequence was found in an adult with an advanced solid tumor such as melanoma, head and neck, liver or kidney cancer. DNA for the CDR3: TGTGCCAGCTCACCTAGATTGGATCAGCCCCAGCATTTT. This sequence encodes CASSPRLDQPQHF.